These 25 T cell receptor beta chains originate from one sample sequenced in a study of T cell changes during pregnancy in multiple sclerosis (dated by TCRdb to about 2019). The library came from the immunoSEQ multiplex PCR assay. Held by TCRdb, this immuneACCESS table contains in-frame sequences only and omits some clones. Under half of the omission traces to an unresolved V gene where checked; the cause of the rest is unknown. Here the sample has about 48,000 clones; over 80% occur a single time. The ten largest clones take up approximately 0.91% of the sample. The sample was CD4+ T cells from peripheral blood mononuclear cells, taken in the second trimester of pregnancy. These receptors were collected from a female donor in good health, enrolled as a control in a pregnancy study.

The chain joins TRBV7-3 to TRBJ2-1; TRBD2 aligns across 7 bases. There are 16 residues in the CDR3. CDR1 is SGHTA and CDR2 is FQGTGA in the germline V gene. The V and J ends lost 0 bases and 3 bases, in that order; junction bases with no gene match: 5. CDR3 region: CASSLTATGGYNEQFF. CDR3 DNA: TGTGCCAGCAGCTTAACCGCGACGGGAGGCTACAATGAGCAGTTCTTC. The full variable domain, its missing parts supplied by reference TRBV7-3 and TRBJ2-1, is GAGVSQTPSNKVTEKGKYVELRCDPISGHTALYWYRQSLGQGPEFLIYFQGTGAADDSGLPNDRFFAVRPEGSVSTLKIQRTERGDSAVYLCASSLTATGGYNEQFFGPGTRLTVL.

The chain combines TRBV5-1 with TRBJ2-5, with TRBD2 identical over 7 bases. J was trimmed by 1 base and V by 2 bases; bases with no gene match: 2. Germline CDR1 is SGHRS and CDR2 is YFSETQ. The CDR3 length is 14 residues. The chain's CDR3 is CASSFSGPQETQYF. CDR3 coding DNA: TGCGCCAGCAGCTTTAGCGGGCCCCAAGAGACCCAGTACTTC.

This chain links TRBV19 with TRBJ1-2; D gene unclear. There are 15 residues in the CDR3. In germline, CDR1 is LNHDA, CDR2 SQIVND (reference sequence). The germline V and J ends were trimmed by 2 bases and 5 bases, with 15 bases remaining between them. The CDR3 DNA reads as TGTGCCAGTAGTATACAGACCCCGGGGAGGTATGGCTACACCTTC. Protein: CASSIQTPGRYGYTF.

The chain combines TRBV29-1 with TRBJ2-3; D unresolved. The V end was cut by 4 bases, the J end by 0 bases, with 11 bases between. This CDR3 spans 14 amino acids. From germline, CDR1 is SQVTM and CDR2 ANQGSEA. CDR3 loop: CSVGPGSSTDTQYF. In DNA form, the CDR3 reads TGCAGCGTTGGCCCGGGTTCTAGCACAGATACGCAGTATTTT.

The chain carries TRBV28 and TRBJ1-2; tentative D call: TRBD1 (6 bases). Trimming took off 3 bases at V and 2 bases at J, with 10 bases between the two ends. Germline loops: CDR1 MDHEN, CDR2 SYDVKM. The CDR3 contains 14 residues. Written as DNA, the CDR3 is TGTGCCAGCAGTTTCGGGACATACAACTATGGCTACACCTTC. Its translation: CASSFGTYNYGYTF.

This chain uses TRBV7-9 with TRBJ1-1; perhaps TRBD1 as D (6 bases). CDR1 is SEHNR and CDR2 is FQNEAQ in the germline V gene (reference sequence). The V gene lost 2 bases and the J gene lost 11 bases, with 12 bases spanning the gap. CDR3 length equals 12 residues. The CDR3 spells CASSLPGADAFF. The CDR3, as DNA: TGTGCCAGCAGCTTACCAGGGGCGGATGCTTTCTTT.

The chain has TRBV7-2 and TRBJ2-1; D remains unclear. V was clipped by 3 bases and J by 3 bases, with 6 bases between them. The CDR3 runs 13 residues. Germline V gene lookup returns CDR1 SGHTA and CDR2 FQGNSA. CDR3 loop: CASSLFNYNEQFF. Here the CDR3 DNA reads TGTGCCAGCAGCTTGTTCAACTACAATGAGCAGTTCTTC.

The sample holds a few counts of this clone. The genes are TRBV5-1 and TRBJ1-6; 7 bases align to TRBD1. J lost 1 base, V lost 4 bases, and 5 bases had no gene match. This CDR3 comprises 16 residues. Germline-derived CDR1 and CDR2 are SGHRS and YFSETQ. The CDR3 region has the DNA TGCGCCAGCAGCCGACAGGGAGGATCCTATAATTCACCCCTCCACTTT. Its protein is CASSRQGGSYNSPLHF.

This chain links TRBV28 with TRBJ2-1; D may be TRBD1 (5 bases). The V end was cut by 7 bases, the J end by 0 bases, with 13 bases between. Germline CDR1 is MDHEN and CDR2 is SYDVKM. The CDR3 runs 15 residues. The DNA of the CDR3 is TGTGCCAGCAAGGTATGGGGCCCCTCCTACAATGAGCAGTTCTTC. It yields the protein CASKVWGPSYNEQFF.

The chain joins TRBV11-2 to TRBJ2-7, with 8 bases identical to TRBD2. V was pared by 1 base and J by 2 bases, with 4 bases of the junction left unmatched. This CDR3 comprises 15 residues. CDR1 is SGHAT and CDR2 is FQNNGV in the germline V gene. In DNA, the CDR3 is TGTGCCAGCAGCTTAGGTGGCGGGAGGACCTACGAGCAGTACTTC. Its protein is CASSLGGGRTYEQYF. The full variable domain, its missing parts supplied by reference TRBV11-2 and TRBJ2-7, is EAGVAQSPRYKIIEKRQSVAFWCNPISGHATLYWYQQILGQGPKLLIQFQNNGVVDDSQLPKDRFSAERLKGVDSTLKIQPAKLEDSAVYLCASSLGGGRTYEQYFGPGTRLTVT.

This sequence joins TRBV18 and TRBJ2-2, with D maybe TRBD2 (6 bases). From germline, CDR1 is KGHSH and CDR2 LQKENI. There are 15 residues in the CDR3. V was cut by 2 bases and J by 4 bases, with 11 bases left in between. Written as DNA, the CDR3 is TGTGCCAGCTCACCAAGGCTAGCGAGCACCGGGGAGCTGTTTTTT. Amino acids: CASSPRLASTGELFF.

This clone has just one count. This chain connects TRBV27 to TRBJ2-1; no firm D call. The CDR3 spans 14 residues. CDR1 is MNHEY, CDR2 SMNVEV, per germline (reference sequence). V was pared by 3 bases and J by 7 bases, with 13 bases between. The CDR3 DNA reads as TGTGCCAGCAGTTTTAGCCTTTCATGGAATGAGCAGTTCTTC. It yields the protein CASSFSLSWNEQFF.

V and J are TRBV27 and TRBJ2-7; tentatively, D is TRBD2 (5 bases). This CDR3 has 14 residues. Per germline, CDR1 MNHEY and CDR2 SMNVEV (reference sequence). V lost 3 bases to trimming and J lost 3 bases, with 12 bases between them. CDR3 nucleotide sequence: TGTGCCAGCAGTTTCGTCCCTAGCCGCTACGAGCAGTACTTC. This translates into CASSFVPSRYEQYF.

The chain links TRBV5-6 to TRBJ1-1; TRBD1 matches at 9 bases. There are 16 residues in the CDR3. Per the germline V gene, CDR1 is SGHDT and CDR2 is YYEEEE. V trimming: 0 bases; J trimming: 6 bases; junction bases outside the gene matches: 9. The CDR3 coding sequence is TGTGCCAGCAGCTTGGGAACAGGGGGCGTTGGGTCTGAAGCTTTCTTT. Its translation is CASSLGTGGVGSEAFF.

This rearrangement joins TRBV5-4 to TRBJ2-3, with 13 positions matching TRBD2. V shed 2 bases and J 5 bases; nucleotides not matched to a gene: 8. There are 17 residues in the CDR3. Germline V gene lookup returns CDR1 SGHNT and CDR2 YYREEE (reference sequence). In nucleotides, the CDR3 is TGTGCCAGCAGCTTTCGAACTAGCGGGGGGGCGGTAGATACGCAGTATTTT. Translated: CASSFRTSGGAVDTQYF. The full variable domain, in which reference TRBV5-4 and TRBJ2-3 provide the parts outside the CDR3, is ETGVTQSPTHLIKTRGQQVTLRCSSQSGHNTVSWYQQALGQGPQFIFQYYREEENGRGNFPPRFSGLQFPNYSSELNVNALELDDSALYLCASSFRTSGGAVDTQYFGPGTRLTVL.

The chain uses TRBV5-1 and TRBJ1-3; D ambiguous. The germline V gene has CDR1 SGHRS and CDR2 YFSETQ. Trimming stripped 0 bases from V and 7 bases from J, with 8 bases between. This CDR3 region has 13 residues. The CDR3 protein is CASSLGSGNTIYF. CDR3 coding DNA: TGCGCCAGCAGCTTGGGTTCGGGGAACACCATATATTTT.

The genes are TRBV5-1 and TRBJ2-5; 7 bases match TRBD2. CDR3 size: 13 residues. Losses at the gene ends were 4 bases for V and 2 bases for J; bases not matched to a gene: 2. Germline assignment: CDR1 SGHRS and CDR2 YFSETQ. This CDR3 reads CASSPAGQETQYF. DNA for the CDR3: TGCGCCAGCAGCCCAGCGGGGCAAGAGACCCAGTACTTC.

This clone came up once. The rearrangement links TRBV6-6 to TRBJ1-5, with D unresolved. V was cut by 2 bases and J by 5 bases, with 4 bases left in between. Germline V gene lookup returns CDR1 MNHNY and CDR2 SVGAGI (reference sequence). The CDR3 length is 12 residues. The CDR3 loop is CASSYQDQPQHF. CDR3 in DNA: TGTGCCAGCAGTTACCAGGATCAGCCCCAGCATTTT.

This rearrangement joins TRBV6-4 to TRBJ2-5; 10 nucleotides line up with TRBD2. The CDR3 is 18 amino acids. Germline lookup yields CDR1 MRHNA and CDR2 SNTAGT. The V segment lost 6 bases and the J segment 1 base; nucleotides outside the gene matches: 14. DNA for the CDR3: TGTGCCAGCAGGCCCGGGGCTAGCGGGAGTTTCTCCCAAGAGACCCAGTACTTC. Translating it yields CASRPGASGSFSQETQYF.

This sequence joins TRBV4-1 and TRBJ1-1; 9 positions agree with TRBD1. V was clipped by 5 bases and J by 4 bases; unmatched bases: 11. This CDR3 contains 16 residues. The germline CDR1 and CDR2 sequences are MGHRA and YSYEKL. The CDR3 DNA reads TGCGCCAGCAGCAAGATGGCCGGGACAGGGTTCACTGAAGCTTTCTTT. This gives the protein CASSKMAGTGFTEAFF.

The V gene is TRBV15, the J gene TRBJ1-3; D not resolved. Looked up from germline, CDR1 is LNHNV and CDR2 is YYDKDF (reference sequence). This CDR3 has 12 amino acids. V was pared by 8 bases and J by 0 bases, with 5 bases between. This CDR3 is CATSSSGNTIYF. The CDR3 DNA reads TGTGCCACCTCGAGCTCTGGAAACACCATATATTTT. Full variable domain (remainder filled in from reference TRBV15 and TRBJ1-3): DAMVIQNPRYQVTQFGKPVTLSCSQTLNHNVMYWYQQKSSQAPKLLFHYYDKDFNNEADTPDNFQSRRPNTSFCFLDIRSPGLGDTAMYLCATSSSGNTIYFGEGSWLTVV.

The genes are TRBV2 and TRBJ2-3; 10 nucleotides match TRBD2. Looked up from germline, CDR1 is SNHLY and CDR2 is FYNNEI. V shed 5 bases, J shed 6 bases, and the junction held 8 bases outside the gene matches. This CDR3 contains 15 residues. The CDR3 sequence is CASSRLAGAEDTQYF. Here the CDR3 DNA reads TGTGCCAGCAGTCGGCTAGCGGGAGCAGAGGATACGCAGTATTTT.

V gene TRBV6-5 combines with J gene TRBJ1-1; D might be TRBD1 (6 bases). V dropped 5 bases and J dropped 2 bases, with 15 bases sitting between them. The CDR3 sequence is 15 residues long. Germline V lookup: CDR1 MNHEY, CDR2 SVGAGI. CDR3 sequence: CASSPPGTRNTEAFF. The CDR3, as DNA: TGTGCCAGCAGTCCTCCCGGGACAAGAAACACTGAAGCTTTCTTT.

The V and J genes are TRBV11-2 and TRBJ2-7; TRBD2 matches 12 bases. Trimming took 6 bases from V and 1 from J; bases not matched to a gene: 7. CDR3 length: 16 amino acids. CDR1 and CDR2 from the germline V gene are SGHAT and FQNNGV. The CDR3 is CASRPITSGRSYEQYF. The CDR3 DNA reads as TGTGCCAGCAGACCCATTACTAGCGGGAGGTCCTACGAGCAGTACTTC. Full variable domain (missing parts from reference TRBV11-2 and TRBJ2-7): EAGVAQSPRYKIIEKRQSVAFWCNPISGHATLYWYQQILGQGPKLLIQFQNNGVVDDSQLPKDRFSAERLKGVDSTLKIQPAKLEDSAVYLCASRPITSGRSYEQYFGPGTRLTVT.

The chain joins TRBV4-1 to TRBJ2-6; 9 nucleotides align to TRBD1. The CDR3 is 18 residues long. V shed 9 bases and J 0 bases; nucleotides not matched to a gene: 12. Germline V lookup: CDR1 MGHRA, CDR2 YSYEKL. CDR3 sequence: CASRAYGQGSSGANVLTF. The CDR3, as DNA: TGCGCCAGTCGCGCCTATGGACAGGGGAGCTCTGGGGCCAACGTCCTGACTTTC.